This T cell receptor (beta chain) was identified in a study of blood T cells in healthy people across ages (dated by TCRdb to about 2015). For the study in its entirety: Template switching captured roughly one uniquely barcoded TCR beta cDNA molecule per two T cells in model experiments. The study measured age-related changes in TCR beta repertoire diversity using deep sequencing normalized with unique cDNA molecular identifiers. The donors were divided into four age groups: young (average around 15 years), middle-aged (approximately 39), aged (approximately 62) and long-lived (roughly 82). The study analyzed two additional independent replicas of 1 million unique cDNA reads from the same blood draw for two donors, one aged 18 to 29 and one aged 80 or older. To avoid experimental bias, donors of different ages were spread randomly across the sequencing lanes.

The library came from 5' RACE. Sequencing took place on an Illumina HiSeq 2500. The second PCR ran for roughly 7 to 11 cycles and used a J-beta primer mix along with a sample-barcoded 5' primer. Each TCR beta cDNA molecule received a unique molecular identifier from a template-switch 5' adaptor carrying 12 random nucleotides. At least 2.5 million CDR3-containing paired-end reads were obtained from each sample. The Mint cDNA synthesis kit, primed by a TRBC-specific oligonucleotide, was used to synthesize first-strand cDNA from all RNA. Following uracil-DNA glycosylase treatment, a first 18-cycle PCR with universal primers M1SS and BC2_uni_R was performed on all cDNA. Concerning the study's data processing: Normalization of each sample was performed by random selection of 1 million high-quality reads, each carrying a distinct molecular identifier. Reads with shared molecular identifiers were discarded instead of being binned into consensus sequences. MiTCR, run with a Q25 quality threshold and the strictest error-elimination algorithm, handled CDR3 identification, clonotype clustering and error correction. A nonparametric unseen species model using Euler transformation provided a lower-bound estimate of total TCR beta diversity. Using fastp trimming at Q25 and MiXCR clonotype assembly, TCRdb reanalyzed the public sequencing data and kept in-frame beta chains. Each entry merges the rows of one CDR3 protein and shows their most common DNA and genes. TCRdb, not the original authors, processed these V and J calls. This sample gives roughly 680,000 distinct CDR3 sequences in total; 40% to 65% of them show up just once. Roughly 14% of the sample is taken by the ten largest.

The paper's findings and limits, for the study overall: Because the CMV infection status of the donors was unknown, age-related changes in expanded clonotypes may potentially have been confounded. The long-lived group showed more naive CD4+ T cells, fewer expanded clones and increased TCR diversity than the aged group, suggesting age selection. Estimates of total diversity based on one million sequenced T cells were regarded as lower bounds and as underestimates. The percentage of naive T cells measured by flow cytometry correlated strongly with observed TCR beta diversity. Observed TCR beta diversity per million T cells fell roughly linearly with age, and a significant reduction was already apparent by age around 40. Bulk unsorted PBMC profiling prevented conclusive comparison of naive and antigen-experienced compartments.

As for this clonotype: What this receptor recognizes is not known. No base quality information exists; no much larger clone differs at one position.

CDR1 DFQATT and CDR2 SNEGSKA were looked up in the germline V gene (reference sequence). V loses 3 bases, J loses 2 bases, and the germline ends lie 15 bases apart. From its cysteine to its phenylalanine, the CDR3 spans 15 amino acids. The CDR3 DNA has 45 bases and is translated from base 1. The 39 donors, aged 6 to 90 years, were systemically healthy Caucasian individuals from Russia. Around 9.8 milliliters of peripheral blood were collected from each donor into EDTA-treated Vacutainer tubes. Ficoll-Paque density-gradient centrifugation was used to isolate PBMCs, with at least 6.5 million per sample. Total RNA, at least 6 micrograms per sample, was extracted from PBMCs with Trizol reagent. For every donor, an aliquot of PBMCs went through flow cytometry to measure the percentages of naive CD45RAhigh/CD27high T cells.

The chain uses TRBV20-1 and TRBJ2-3; the D region may be TRBD1 or TRBD2, each matching 6 bases equally. This TCR was sampled from a woman older than 75 in good health. Sequenced: blood. The nucleotide sequence reads as follows: TGCAGTGCTAGTCTAGTATGGGGGGCCACAGATACGCAGTATTTT. It translates to CSASLVWGATDTQYF.